Listed here are 22 T cell receptor beta chains from one sample, sequenced in a study of CD8+CD57+ T cells in acquired aplastic anemia. TCR beta VDJ and CDR3 profiling used genomic DNA as template. TCRdb re-analysed the reads in MiXCR, keeping a single row per CDR3 protein. Of hundreds of thousands of distinct CDR3 sequences listed, just under 70% are singletons. The specimen was sorted CD4+, CD8+, or CD8+CD57+ T cells (not recorded which) from PBMCs. Receptor source: a human donor in good health, serving as a control.

This clonotype was counted only a few times. The rearrangement links TRBV6-5 to TRBJ1-2; 7 nucleotides align to TRBD1. The CDR3 totals 12 residues. Germline values: CDR1 MNHEY, CDR2 SVGAGI. Unmatched junction bases numbered 5, after V lost 5 bases and J lost 8 bases. CDR3 DNA: TGTGCCAGCAGTGTCACAGGGGACGGCTACACCTTC. It specifies CASSVTGDGYTF.

As for this clonotype: The junction and the germline gene differ at one end; a read error may be behind it. This chain connects TRBV24-1 to TRBJ1-2, with D unclear. Germline CDR1 reads KGHDR; CDR2 reads SFDVKD. This CDR3 has 13 amino acids. The CDR3 nucleotides read TGTGCCAGCAGTGCAGACCGAGAGGGCGGCTACACCTTC. Translating gives CASSADREGGYTF.

DNA for the CDR3: TGTGCCAGCAGCCCTCAGCGGGGGCTGGAAGAGACCCAGCATTTT. It codes for CASSPQRGLEETQHF. The chain combines TRBV7-2 with TRBJ1-5, with a possible D match to TRBD1 (6 bases). V lost 5 bases and J 11 bases, leaving 22 bases between the germline ends. The CDR3 has 15 residues. Germline V gives CDR1 SGHTA, CDR2 FQGNSA. The whole variable domain, filled in from reference TRBV7-2 and TRBJ1-5, reads GAGVSQSPSNKVTEKGKDVELRCDPISGHTALYWYRQSLGQGLEFLIYFQGNSAPDKSGLPSDRFSAERTGGSVSTLTIQRTQQEDSAVYLCASSPQRGLEETQHFGDGTRLSIL.

This clonotype was observed many times. The CDR3 region is CASSYADRAYGYTF. CDR3 bases: TGTGCCAGCAGTTACGCTGACAGGGCATATGGCTACACCTTC. The rearrangement uses TRBV6-6 and TRBJ1-2; 7 bases are shared with TRBD1. Germline V CDR1 and CDR2: MNHNY, SVGAGI (reference sequence). The CDR3 covers 14 residues. Germline trimming cut 2 bases from V and 5 bases from J; bases unmatched to any gene: 5.

This clonotype was detected ten times or more. The chain recombines TRBV5-5 with TRBJ1-4; 7 nucleotides line up with TRBD1. Germline V gives CDR1 SGHKS, CDR2 YYEKEE (reference sequence). The CDR3 runs to 14 residues. J was trimmed by 5 bases and V by 4 bases; bases with no gene match: 5. Written as DNA, the CDR3 is TGTGCCAGCAGCACGGGACAGCTCAATGAAAAACTGTTTTTT. Translating it yields CASSTGQLNEKLFF.

The chain links TRBV5-5 to TRBJ2-7; 9 bases are a match to TRBD2. Trimming at V came to 0 bases and at J to 6 bases, leaving 7 bases not matched to a gene. CDR3 length: 15 amino acids. The germline CDR1 and CDR2 sequences are SGHKS and YYEKEE (reference sequence). In DNA, the CDR3 is TGTGCCAGCAGCTTGGTGGACAGACTAGCGGCCGAGCAGTACTTC. This sequence encodes CASSLVDRLAAEQYF.

Notes on this clonotype: The CDR3 end shows no conserved phenylalanine or tryptophan, and so a read error is likely. The DNA is left out, because the CDR3 cannot be placed on it with certainty; the CDR3 is given as TCRdb lists it. This chain's CDR3 is CASSLQGIAGGAT. The chain uses TRBV7-2 and TRBJ1-5. A total of 13 residues make up the CDR3, ends included. Germline V gene data show CDR1 as SGHTA and CDR2 as FQGNSA.

The V and J genes are TRBV20-1 and TRBJ2-1; 10 bases map to TRBD2. The CDR3 has 15 residues. Germline-derived CDR1 and CDR2 are DFQATT and SNEGSKA (reference sequence). The V gene end was trimmed by 0 bases and the J gene end by 7 bases; junction bases not matched to a gene: 6. This CDR3 is CSARDPSGGANEQFF. For the CDR3, the DNA is TGCAGTGCTAGAGACCCGAGCGGGGGGGCAAATGAGCAGTTCTTC.

This clonotype was counted ten times or more. The CDR3, as DNA: TGTGCCAGCACCTCGTCGGGGACAGGGTCTGGGGTTCAGCCCCAGCATTTT. Protein product: CASTSSGTGSGVQPQHF. The chain recombines TRBV5-6 with TRBJ1-5; 9 nucleotides align to TRBD1. V lost 6 bases to trimming and J lost 6 bases; unmatched junction nucleotides: 16. The length of the CDR3 is 17 residues. CDR1 is SGHDT and CDR2 is YYEEEE in the germline V gene.

Regarding this clonotype: The conserved final phenylalanine or tryptophan is absent from the CDR3, which likely points to a read error. V gene TRBV7-2 combines with J gene TRBJ2-5; 11 nucleotides agree with TRBD2. The CDR3 consists of 15 residues. The junction had 5 bases not matched to a gene; V was cut back by 1 base and J by 7 bases. Germline V CDR1 and CDR2: SGHTA, FQGNSA. This CDR3 is CASSLELAGGPTQYS. DNA for the CDR3: TGTGCCAGCAGCTTAGAGCTAGCGGGGGGCCCGACCCAGTACTCC.

Concerning this clonotype itself: With a much larger clone just one base away, this may be a read error. This chain uses TRBV3-1 with TRBJ1-5; no firm D call. Trimming cost V 1 base and J 7 bases, with 8 bases left between them. The CDR3 contains 13 residues. Per germline, CDR1 LGHDT and CDR2 YNNKEL (reference sequence). The CDR3: CASSQVGGQPQHF. The CDR3 bases are TGTGCCAGCAGCCAAGTAGGCGGGCAGCCCCAGCATTTT.

In this sample, this clonotype turned up many times. This sequence joins TRBV5-1 and TRBJ2-3; D not certain. The CDR3 runs 16 residues. Trimming pared 5 bases from V and 0 bases from J, leaving 16 bases between. Germline V gene lookup returns CDR1 SGHRS and CDR2 YFSETQ. As DNA, the CDR3 is TGCGCCAGCAGTCCGTACGGCGGATATAGCACAGATACGCAGTATTTT. Encoded protein: CASSPYGGYSTDTQYF.

The genes are TRBV20-1 and TRBJ2-5, with TRBD1 as a possible D gene (5 bases). The V end was cut by 1 base, the J end by 14 bases, with 14 bases between. Germline CDR1 reads DFQATT; CDR2 reads SNEGSKA (reference sequence). This CDR3 has 11 amino acids. The chain's CDR3 is CSARAGDRVYF. In DNA, the CDR3 is TGCAGTGCTAGAGCTGGAGACAGAGTCTACTTC.

The V and J genes are TRBV2 and TRBJ2-1; D is perhaps TRBD2 (6 bases). The ends were cut back, 3 bases at V and 10 bases at J, with 19 bases in the middle. This CDR3 region has 15 residues. The germline V gene has CDR1 SNHLY and CDR2 FYNNEI. The CDR3 loop is CASSDGGASSYEQFF. The DNA for the CDR3 is TGTGCCAGCAGTGATGGCGGGGCTTCTTCCTACGAGCAGTTCTTC. The variable domain in full, completed from reference TRBV2 and TRBJ2-1, reads EPEVTQTPSHQVTQMGQEVILRCVPISNHLYFYWYRQILGQKVEFLVSFYNNEISEKSEIFDDQFSVERPDGSNFTLKIRSTKLEDSAMYFCASSDGGASSYEQFFGPGTRLTVL.

Notes on this clonotype: Its ends do not fully match the called genes, so a read error is possible. The chain joins TRBV15 to TRBJ2-7, with D possibly TRBD1 on 5 matching bases. This CDR3 contains 14 residues. Germline assignment: CDR1 LNHNV and CDR2 YYDKDF (reference sequence). CDR3: CASSLGASSYEEYF. The CDR3 coding sequence is TGTGCCAGCAGCTTAGGGGCCAGCTCATACGAGGAGTACTTC.

For this clonotype: One end of the junction is discordant with germline, which a read error may explain. V gene TRBV12-3 or TRBV12-4 combines with J gene TRBJ2-7; TRBD1 aligns across 10 bases. This CDR3 has 14 amino acids. The CDR3 bases are TGTGCCATCAGTGTAGGGACAGGGGATTGGGAGCAGTACTTC. It translates to CAISVGTGDWEQYF.

This chain joins TRBV7-9 and TRBJ2-7, with a possible D match to TRBD1 (5 bases). Germline values: CDR1 SEHNR, CDR2 FQNEAQ (reference sequence). The CDR3 spans 13 residues. V lost 6 bases and J lost 3, with 12 bases in between. The CDR3 DNA follows: TGTGCCAGCAGTTCAAGGGGCGGCTACGAGCAGTACTTC. This encodes CASSSRGGYEQYF. The entire variable domain, with the rest obtained from reference TRBV7-9 and TRBJ2-7, is as follows: DTGVSQNPRHKITKRGQNVTFRCDPISEHNRLYWYRQTLGQGPEFLTYFQNEAQLEKSRLLSDRFSAERPKGSFSTLEIQRTEQGDSAMYLCASSSRGGYEQYFGPGTRLTVT.

V gene TRBV7-6 combines with J gene TRBJ2-2, with 9 bases fitting TRBD2. This CDR3 contains 16 residues. After removal of 5 bases from V and 7 bases from J, the junction contained 11 bases not matched to a gene. The germline CDR1 and CDR2 sequences are SGHVS and FNYEAQ. The CDR3 sequence: CASSLRREGGNGELFF. The CDR3 coding sequence is TGTGCCAGCAGCCTCCGGCGGGAGGGGGGGAACGGGGAGCTGTTTTTT.

As to this clonotype: Since a much larger clone is just one base distant, this may be a read error. The V gene is TRBV11-2, the J gene TRBJ1-3, with D tentatively TRBD1 (6 bases). The germline gives CDR1 SGHAT, CDR2 FQNNGV. This CDR3 contains 15 residues. Between the trimmed V and J ends, which lost 4 bases and 8 bases, there was a span of 18 bases. The CDR3 spells CASSSGHGAPDTIYF. The CDR3 bases are TGTGCCAGCAGCTCGGGACATGGGGCTCCAGACACCATATATTTT.

The gene calls are TRBV20-1 and TRBJ1-2; D might be TRBD1 (5 bases). The CDR3 extends over 14 amino acids. The germline V gene has CDR1 DFQATT and CDR2 SNEGSKA (reference sequence). Trimming took off 6 bases at V and 5 bases at J, with 19 bases between the two ends. The CDR3 coding sequence is TGCAGTGCGGACGACAGTTTGTCACCTTATGGCTACACCTTC. As protein: CSADDSLSPYGYTF.

This clonotype came up once. This chain connects TRBV7-2 to TRBJ1-2, with D tentatively TRBD1 (5 bases). Germline lookup yields CDR1 SGHTA and CDR2 FQGNSA. V lost 5 bases to trimming and J lost 8 bases, with 18 bases between them. The CDR3 has 14 amino acids. The CDR3 DNA sequence: TGTGCCAGCAGCGTATTGGCGGGGGAGGCCGGCTACACCTTC. Amino acids: CASSVLAGEAGYTF.

About this clonotype itself: A junction end diverges from the germline sequence, so it may reflect a read error. The chain uses TRBV6-6 and TRBJ2-3, with D possibly TRBD2 on 7 matching bases. The CDR3 has 16 residues. In germline, CDR1 is MNHNY, CDR2 SVGAGI (reference sequence). This chain's CDR3 is CAISPRPVGGGHTQYF. The CDR3 region has the DNA TGTGCCATCAGTCCGCGTCCAGTGGGCGGGGGCCATACGCAGTATTTT.